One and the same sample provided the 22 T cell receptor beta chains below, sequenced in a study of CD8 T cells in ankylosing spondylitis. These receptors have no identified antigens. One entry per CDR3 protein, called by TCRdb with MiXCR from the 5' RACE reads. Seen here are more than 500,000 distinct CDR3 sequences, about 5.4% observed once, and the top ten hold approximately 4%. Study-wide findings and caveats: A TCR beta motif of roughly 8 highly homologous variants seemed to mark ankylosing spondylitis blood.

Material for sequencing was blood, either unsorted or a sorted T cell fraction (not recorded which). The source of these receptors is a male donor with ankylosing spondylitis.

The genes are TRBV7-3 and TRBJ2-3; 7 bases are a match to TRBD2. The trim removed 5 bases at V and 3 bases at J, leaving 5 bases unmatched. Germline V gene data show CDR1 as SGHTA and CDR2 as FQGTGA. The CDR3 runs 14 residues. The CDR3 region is CASSPGGITDTQYF. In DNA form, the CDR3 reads TGTGCCAGCAGCCCCGGGGGGATAACAGATACGCAGTATTTT.

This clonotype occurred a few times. The DNA for the CDR3 is TGTGCCAGCAGCCAGGAACTGACCATGAACACTGAAGCTTTCTTT. It codes for CASSQELTMNTEAFF. The rearrangement uses TRBV3-1 and TRBJ1-1; D remains unclear. The germline V gene encodes CDR1 LGHDT and CDR2 YNNKEL (reference sequence). Trimming removed 3 bases at V and 0 bases at J, with 11 bases between. The CDR3 covers 15 residues.

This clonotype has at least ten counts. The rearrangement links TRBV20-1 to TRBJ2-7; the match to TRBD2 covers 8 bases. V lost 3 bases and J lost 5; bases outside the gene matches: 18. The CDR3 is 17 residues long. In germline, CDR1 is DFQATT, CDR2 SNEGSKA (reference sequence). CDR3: CSARYGSGRGGRDEQYF. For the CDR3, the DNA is TGCAGTGCTAGGTACGGGAGCGGGAGAGGAGGGCGGGACGAGCAGTACTTC.

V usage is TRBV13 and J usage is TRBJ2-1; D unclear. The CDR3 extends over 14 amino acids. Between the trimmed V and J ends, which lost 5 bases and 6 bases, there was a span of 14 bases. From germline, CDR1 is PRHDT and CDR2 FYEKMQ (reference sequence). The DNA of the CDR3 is TGTGCCAGCAGCCTGGGCCTCCCCTGCAATGAGCAGTTCTTC. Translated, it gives CASSLGLPCNEQFF.

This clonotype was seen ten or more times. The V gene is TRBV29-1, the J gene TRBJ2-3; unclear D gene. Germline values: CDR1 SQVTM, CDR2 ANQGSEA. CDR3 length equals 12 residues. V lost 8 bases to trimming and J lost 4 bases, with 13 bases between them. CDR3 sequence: CSIRTGADTQYF. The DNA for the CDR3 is TGCAGCATTCGGACGGGCGCAGATACGCAGTATTTT.

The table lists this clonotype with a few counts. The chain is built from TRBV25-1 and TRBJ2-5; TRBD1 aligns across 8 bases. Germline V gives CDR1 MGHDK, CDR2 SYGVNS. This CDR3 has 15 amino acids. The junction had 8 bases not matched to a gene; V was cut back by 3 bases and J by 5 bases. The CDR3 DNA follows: TGTGCCAGCAGTGAGCCCCGGACAGGGCGGGAGACCCAGTACTTC. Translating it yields CASSEPRTGRETQYF.

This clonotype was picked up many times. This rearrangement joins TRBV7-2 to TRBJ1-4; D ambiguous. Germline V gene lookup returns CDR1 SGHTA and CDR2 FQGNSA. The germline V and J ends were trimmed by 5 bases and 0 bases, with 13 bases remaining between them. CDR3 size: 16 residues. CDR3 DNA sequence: TGTGCCAGCAGCCGACCCGTTGGGGCAACTAATGAAAAACTGTTTTTT. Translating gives CASSRPVGATNEKLFF.

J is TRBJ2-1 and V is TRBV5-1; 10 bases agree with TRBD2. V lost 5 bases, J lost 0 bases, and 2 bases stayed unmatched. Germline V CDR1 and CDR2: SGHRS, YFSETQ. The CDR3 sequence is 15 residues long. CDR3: CASRTSGTSYNEQFF. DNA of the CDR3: TGCGCCAGCAGAACTAGCGGGACCTCCTACAATGAGCAGTTCTTC.

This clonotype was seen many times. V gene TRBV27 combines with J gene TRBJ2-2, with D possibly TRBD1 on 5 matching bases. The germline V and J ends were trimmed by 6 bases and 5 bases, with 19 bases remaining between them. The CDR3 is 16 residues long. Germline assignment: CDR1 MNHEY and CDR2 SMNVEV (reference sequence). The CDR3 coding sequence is TGTGCCAGCAGGCGAAGGGGCGGCCTAACAACCGGGGAGCTGTTTTTT. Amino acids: CASRRRGGLTTGELFF.

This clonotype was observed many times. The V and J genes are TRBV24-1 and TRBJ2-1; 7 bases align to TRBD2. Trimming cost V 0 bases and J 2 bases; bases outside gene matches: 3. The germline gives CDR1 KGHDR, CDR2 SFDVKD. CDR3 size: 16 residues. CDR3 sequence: CATSDLRGGTYNEQFF. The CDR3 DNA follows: TGTGCCACCAGTGATTTGCGCGGGGGAACCTACAATGAGCAGTTCTTC.

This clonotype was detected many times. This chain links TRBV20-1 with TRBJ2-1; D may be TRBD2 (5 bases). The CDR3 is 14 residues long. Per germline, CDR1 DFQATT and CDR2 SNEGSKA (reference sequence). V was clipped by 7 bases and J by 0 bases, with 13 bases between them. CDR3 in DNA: TGCAGTGTAAAGCGGCTTAGCTCCTACAATGAGCAGTTCTTC. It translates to CSVKRLSSYNEQFF.

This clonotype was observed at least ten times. The CDR3 is CAISEPGSTSGNTIYF. The CDR3 nucleotides read TGTGCCATCAGTGAGCCAGGATCGACCTCTGGAAACACCATATATTTT. The J gene is TRBJ1-3, the V gene TRBV10-3; the D is unclear. The CDR3 runs 16 residues. Germline CDR1 is ENHRY and CDR2 is SYGVKD. The ends were cut back, 2 bases at V and 0 bases at J, with 11 bases in the middle.

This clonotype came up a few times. The CDR3 region has the DNA TGTGCCAGCAGTTTTGCTCCGGGACAGGGGTTCGATGAAGCTTTCTTT. Encoded protein: CASSFAPGQGFDEAFF. The chain joins TRBV27 to TRBJ1-1; 10 bases agree with TRBD1. J gave up 7 bases and V 3 bases, and 11 bases lay outside the gene matches. From germline, CDR1 is MNHEY and CDR2 SMNVEV (reference sequence). The CDR3 extends over 16 amino acids.

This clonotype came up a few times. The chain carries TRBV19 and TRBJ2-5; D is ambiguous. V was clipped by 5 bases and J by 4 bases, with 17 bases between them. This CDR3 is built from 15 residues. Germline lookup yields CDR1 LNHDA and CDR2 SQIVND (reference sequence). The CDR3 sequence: CASSVRTNLGETQYF. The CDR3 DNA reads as TGTGCCAGTAGTGTTCGGACCAACCTTGGAGAGACCCAGTACTTC.

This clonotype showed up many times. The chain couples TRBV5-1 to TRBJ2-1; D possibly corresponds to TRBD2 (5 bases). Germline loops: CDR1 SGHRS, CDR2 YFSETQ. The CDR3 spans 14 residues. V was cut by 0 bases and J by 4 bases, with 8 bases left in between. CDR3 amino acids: CASSLEGEYNEQFF. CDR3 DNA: TGCGCCAGCAGCTTGGAGGGAGAATACAATGAGCAGTTCTTC.

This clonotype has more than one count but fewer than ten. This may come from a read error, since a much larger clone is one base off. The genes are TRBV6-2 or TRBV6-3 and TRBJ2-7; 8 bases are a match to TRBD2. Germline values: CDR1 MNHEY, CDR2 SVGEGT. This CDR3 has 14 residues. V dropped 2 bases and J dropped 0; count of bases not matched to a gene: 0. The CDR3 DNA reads TGTGCCAGCAGTTACGGGACTAGCTCCTACGAGCAGTACTTC. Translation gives CASSYGTSSYEQYF.

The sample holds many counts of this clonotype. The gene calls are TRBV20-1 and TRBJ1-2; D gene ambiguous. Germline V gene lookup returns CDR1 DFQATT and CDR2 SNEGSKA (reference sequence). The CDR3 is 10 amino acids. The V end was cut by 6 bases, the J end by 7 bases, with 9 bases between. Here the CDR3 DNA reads TGCAGTGCCCTAGGTACTGGCTACACCTTC. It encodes CSALGTGYTF.

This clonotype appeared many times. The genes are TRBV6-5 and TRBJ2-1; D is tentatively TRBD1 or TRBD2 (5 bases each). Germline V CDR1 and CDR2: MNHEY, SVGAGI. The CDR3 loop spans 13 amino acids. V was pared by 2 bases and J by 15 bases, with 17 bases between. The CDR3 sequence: CASSYNLRDQVFF. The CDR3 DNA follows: TGTGCCAGCAGTTACAACCTCCGGGACCAGGTGTTCTTC.

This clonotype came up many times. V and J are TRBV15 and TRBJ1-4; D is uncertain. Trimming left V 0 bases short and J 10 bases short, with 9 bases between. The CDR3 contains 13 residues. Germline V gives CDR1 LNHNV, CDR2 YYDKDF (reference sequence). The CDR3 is CATSRDKFRKLFF. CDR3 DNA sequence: TGTGCCACCAGCAGAGATAAGTTCAGAAAACTGTTTTTT.

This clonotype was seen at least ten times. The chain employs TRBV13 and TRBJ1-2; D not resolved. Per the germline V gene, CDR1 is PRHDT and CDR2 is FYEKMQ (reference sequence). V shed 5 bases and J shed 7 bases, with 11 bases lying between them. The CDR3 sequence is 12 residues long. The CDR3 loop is CASSLTLGGYTF. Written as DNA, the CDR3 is TGTGCCAGCAGCCTTACCCTCGGTGGCTACACCTTC.

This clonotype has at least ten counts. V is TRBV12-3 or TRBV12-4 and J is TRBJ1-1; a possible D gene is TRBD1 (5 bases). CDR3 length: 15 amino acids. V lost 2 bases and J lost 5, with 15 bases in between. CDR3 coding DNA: TGTGCCAGCAGTTTATTGGAGGCAGGGAGGACTGAAGCTTTCTTT. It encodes CASSLLEAGRTEAFF.

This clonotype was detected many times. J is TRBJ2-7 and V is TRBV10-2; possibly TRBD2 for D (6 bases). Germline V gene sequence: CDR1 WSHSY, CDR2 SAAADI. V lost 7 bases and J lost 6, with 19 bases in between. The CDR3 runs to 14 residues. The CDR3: CASKVPGGIGEQYF. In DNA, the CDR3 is TGCGCCAGCAAGGTACCCGGAGGGATCGGCGAGCAGTACTTC.